These 17 T cell receptor beta chains were all obtained from the same sample, sequenced in a study of Ad26.COV2.S vaccination and SARS-CoV-2 variants. The protocol was immunoSEQ multiplex PCR, while the TCRdb copy is restricted to in-frame clones and leaves out a portion. The sample includes around 400,000 clones, approximately 90% of them seen just once. This sample's treatment: about 20 received Ad26.COV2.S at low or high dose, single or two shots; 5 received placebo; per-sample allocation not given. Day 63 following the first vaccine or placebo injection was when the samples were taken. Sequencing used peripheral blood, obtained in a trial of Ad26.COV2.S vaccine versus placebo. Receptors were obtained from a person aged 18 to 59 who received the Ad26.COV2.S COVID-19 vaccine or a placebo.

This chain joins TRBV9 and TRBJ2-1; 9 bases align to TRBD2. The J segment lost 5 bases and the V segment lost 0 bases, leaving 3 bases of the junction unmatched. Germline values: CDR1 SGDLS, CDR2 YYNGEE. This CDR3 has 15 amino acids. CDR3 amino acids: CASSVGGRGHNEQFF. The CDR3 nucleotides are TGTGCCAGCAGCGTAGGCGGGAGGGGCCACAATGAGCAGTTCTTC.

This sequence joins TRBV28 and TRBJ1-2, with 8 bases matching TRBD1. V lost 7 bases, J lost 2 bases, and 3 bases stayed unmatched. Germline CDR1 is MDHEN and CDR2 is SYDVKM. This CDR3 spans 13 amino acids. This chain's CDR3 is CASIDRGNYGYTF. The CDR3 DNA reads TGTGCCAGCATAGACAGGGGAAACTATGGCTACACCTTC.

The CDR3 spells CATSDFTSGSTDTQYF. For the CDR3, the DNA is TGTGCCACCAGTGATTTCACTAGCGGCAGCACAGATACGCAGTATTTT. V is TRBV24-1 and J is TRBJ2-3; TRBD2 aligns across 8 bases. V lost 1 base to trimming and J lost 0 bases; unmatched junction nucleotides: 2. CDR1 is KGHDR, CDR2 SFDVKD, per germline. The CDR3 contains 16 residues.

This clone was observed once. The chain employs TRBV7-2 and TRBJ1-2, with D tentatively TRBD1 (5 bases). V was shortened by 1 base and J by 5 bases, with 8 bases between the two germline ends. This CDR3 is 13 amino acids long. The germline CDR1 and CDR2 sequences are SGHTA and FQGNSA. The CDR3 reads CASSLEAGYGYTF. The CDR3 DNA reads as TGTGCCAGCAGCTTAGAGGCAGGGTATGGCTACACCTTC.

This chain links TRBV28 with TRBJ2-7; 12 bases agree with TRBD2. CDR3 length: 18 amino acids. Germline V CDR1 and CDR2: MDHEN, SYDVKM. V was clipped by 6 bases and J by 0 bases; unmatched bases: 12. The CDR3 spells CASSHQTSGSAVSYEQYF. The CDR3 DNA is TGTGCCAGCAGCCACCAGACTAGCGGGAGCGCGGTCTCCTACGAGCAGTACTTC.

The chain has TRBV11-2 and TRBJ2-5; possible D gene TRBD2, 6 bases. V was cut by 5 bases and J by 5 bases, with 18 bases left in between. Looked up from germline, CDR1 is SGHAT and CDR2 is FQNNGV. The CDR3 length is 15 residues. CDR3 bases: TGTGCCAGCAGCCCCGCGGAGGGGAGGTTGGAGACCCAGTACTTC. It is translated as CASSPAEGRLETQYF.

V is TRBV27 and J is TRBJ1-5, with unresolved D. There are 15 residues in the CDR3. The germline V gene encodes CDR1 MNHEY and CDR2 SMNVEV (reference sequence). Trimming removed 0 bases at V and 0 bases at J, with 6 bases between. The CDR3 DNA follows: TGTGCCAGCAGTTTATCGCCCTATAGCAATCAGCCCCAGCATTTT. Its translation: CASSLSPYSNQPQHF.

V and J are TRBV7-3 and TRBJ2-1, with TRBD2 matching 14 bases. Losses at the gene ends were 2 bases for V and 7 bases for J; bases not matched to a gene: 4. The CDR3 is 16 residues long. Germline CDR1 is SGHTA and CDR2 is FQGTGA. CDR3 sequence (DNA): TGTGCCAGCAGCTTAGCCGGGACTAGCGGGAGTAATGAGCAGTTCTTC. Protein product: CASSLAGTSGSNEQFF.

The chain recombines TRBV6-1 with TRBJ1-5; D remains ambiguous. CDR1 and CDR2 from the germline V gene are MNHNS and SASEGT. V lost 2 bases, J lost 4 bases, and 12 bases lay in between. The length of the CDR3 is 15 residues. DNA for the CDR3: TGTGCCAGCAGTGAAAGGACCGCCCCAAATCAGCCCCAGCATTTT. Its protein is CASSERTAPNQPQHF.

The chain is built from TRBV6-5 and TRBJ1-1; 7 bases fit TRBD1. Germline CDR1 MNHEY, CDR2 SVGAGI. The CDR3 consists of 15 residues. V was clipped by 6 bases and J by 0 bases; unmatched bases: 7. DNA of the CDR3: TGTGCCAGCAGGACCTACAGGGGCCTGAACACTGAAGCTTTCTTT. Amino acid sequence: CASRTYRGLNTEAFF.

This clone showed up just once. This chain links TRBV13 with TRBJ2-5; TRBD1 matches at 8 bases. Germline loops: CDR1 PRHDT, CDR2 FYEKMQ (reference sequence). This CDR3 has 14 amino acids. The junction had 1 base not matched to a gene; V was cut back by 0 bases and J by 4 bases. The CDR3, as DNA: TGTGCCAGCAGCTTAGGGACAGGGGTAGAGACCCAGTACTTC. It codes for CASSLGTGVETQYF.

The chain uses TRBV3-1 (or the pseudogene TRBV3-2) and TRBJ2-3; 7 nucleotides agree with TRBD2. Per germline, CDR1 LGHDT and CDR2 YNNKEL (reference sequence). Trimming at V came to 3 bases and at J to 4 bases, leaving 4 bases not matched to a gene. The CDR3 is made up of 14 amino acids. The CDR3 region has the DNA TGTGCCAGCAGCCAGTCGACTAGCTCAGATACGCAGTATTTT. Amino acids: CASSQSTSSDTQYF.

The chain uses TRBV11-3 and TRBJ2-6; 10 bases line up with TRBD1. The germline CDR1 and CDR2 sequences are SGHNT and YENEEA. This CDR3 spans 17 amino acids. V shed 4 bases and J 1 base; nucleotides not matched to a gene: 4. The CDR3 sequence: CASSSGTGASGANVLTF. CDR3 sequence (DNA): TGTGCCAGCAGCTCGGGGACAGGGGCGTCTGGGGCCAACGTCCTGACTTTC.

The chain combines TRBV6-2 or TRBV6-3 with TRBJ1-2; D is uncertain. V was pared by 2 bases and J by 4 bases, with 11 bases between. The CDR3 is made up of 14 amino acids. Germline CDR1 MNHEY, CDR2 SVGEGT. The CDR3 DNA follows: TGTGCCAGCAGTTACCCAACAGTGAGCTATGGCTACACCTTC. Translating gives CASSYPTVSYGYTF.

The CDR3 is CASGRDYGIQETQYF. The CDR3 region has the DNA TGTGCCAGCGGCCGGGACTATGGTATCCAAGAGACCCAGTACTTC. This chain connects TRBV28 to TRBJ2-5, with 7 bases matching TRBD2. The CDR3 loop spans 15 amino acids. Germline V gene lookup returns CDR1 MDHEN and CDR2 SYDVKM. With 8 bases clipped from V and 1 base from J, the junction kept 10 bases outside the gene matches.

This sequence joins TRBV5-1 and TRBJ2-3, with 10 positions matching TRBD1. This CDR3 region has 16 residues. Trimming took 4 bases from V and 3 from J; bases not matched to a gene: 8. Looked up from germline, CDR1 is SGHRS and CDR2 is YFSETQ. CDR3 bases: TGCGCCAGCAGCGCGAGGACAGGGGGAGGGACAGATACGCAGTATTTT. It encodes CASSARTGGGTDTQYF.

This clone is a singleton in its sample. V is TRBV20-1 and J is TRBJ2-1; TRBD1 or TRBD2 may be the D gene (5 bases each). V was pared by 3 bases and J by 3 bases, with 15 bases between. Germline loops: CDR1 DFQATT, CDR2 SNEGSKA (reference sequence). There are 15 residues in the CDR3. The CDR3 protein is CSASPTGRNYNEQFF. In nucleotides, the CDR3 is TGCAGTGCTAGTCCAACGGGACGAAACTACAATGAGCAGTTCTTC.